This note documents a single T cell receptor beta chain sequence. Clinical symptoms, serum thyroxine and TRAb, thyroid ultrasound and orbital computed tomography together formed the diagnostic basis. V dropped 10 bases and J dropped 10 bases, with 20 bases sitting between them. The CDR3 covers 14 residues. Germline CDR1 MNHEY, CDR2 SMNVEV (reference sequence). The sample originates from a study of T cells in Graves' hyperthyroidism and ophthalmopathy. Amplification of TCR beta CDR3 regions used RNA as the template. HTBI primers were used for first-round RT-PCR of the TCR CDR3. In TCRdb, the multiplex PCR reads were re-called with MiXCR into one record per CDR3 protein. The repertoire holds hundreds of thousands of distinct CDR3 sequences, with 13% to 15% as singletons.

V is TRBV27 and J is TRBJ1-6; D may be TRBD1 (5 bases). The receptor was isolated from a woman between 18 and 30 years old with Graves' hyperthyroidism. Source material: blood. The CDR3 nucleotides are TGTGCCACCTCGGCGCGGCAGGGCAACTCACCCCTCCACTTT. This sequence encodes CATSARQGNSPLHF.